The 20 T cell receptor beta chains below were found in one sample sequenced in a study of T-cell memory formation after mild COVID-19. TCRdb independently ran MiXCR on the 5' RACE reads; one entry per CDR3 protein. This table has more than 350,000 distinct CDR3 sequences, 21% appearing once. Sequencing was performed on PBMCs or a T cell subset sorted from them (not recorded which). Receptors originate from an adult woman who had mild COVID-19 (a few samples of this study predate the infection). Cell type and time point are not known.

The chain has TRBV12-3 or TRBV12-4 and TRBJ2-3, with 15 bases aligning to TRBD2. This CDR3 comprises 16 residues. With 5 bases clipped from V and 5 bases from J, the junction kept 5 bases outside the gene matches. CDR3 sequence reads: CASSGTSGGIRDTQYF. The CDR3 DNA sequence: TGTGCCAGCAGTGGGACTAGCGGGGGGATAAGAGATACGCAGTATTTT.

This chain's CDR3 is CASSPPVGSSYNEQFF. CDR3 in DNA: TGTGCCAGCTCACCACCGGTGGGGAGCTCCTACAATGAGCAGTTCTTC. This chain connects TRBV18 to TRBJ2-1, with D tentatively TRBD2 (5 bases). Trimming shortened V by 0 bases and J by 0 bases, and 9 bases separated the two germline ends. CDR3 length: 16 amino acids. Per the germline V gene, CDR1 is KGHSH and CDR2 is LQKENI.

The chain uses TRBV20-1 and TRBJ2-6; D is undetermined. Trimming cost V 6 bases and J 4 bases, with 13 bases left between them. Per the germline V gene, CDR1 is DFQATT and CDR2 is SNEGSKA (reference sequence). The CDR3 covers 14 residues. CDR3 nucleotides: TGCAGTGCCCCGGACCCGTCCGGGGCCAACGTCCTGACTTTC. It translates to CSAPDPSGANVLTF.

There are a few counts of this clonotype. V usage is TRBV20-1 and J usage is TRBJ1-1; D call uncertain. The CDR3 consists of 16 residues. The germline gives CDR1 DFQATT, CDR2 SNEGSKA (reference sequence). The V end was cut by 0 bases, the J end by 4 bases, with 18 bases between. The CDR3 sequence: CSARDLSGARGTEAFF. CDR3 bases: TGCAGTGCTAGAGATCTTAGTGGAGCCCGGGGCACTGAAGCTTTCTTT.

The V and J genes are TRBV2 and TRBJ2-7, with TRBD2 as a possible D gene (6 bases). This CDR3 region has 14 residues. Germline V gene lookup returns CDR1 SNHLY and CDR2 FYNNEI. V lost 8 bases and J lost 4, with 18 bases in between. The CDR3, as DNA: TGTGCCAGCGTCGGGGAGGAGGGGCCGTACGAGCAGTACTTC. It translates to CASVGEEGPYEQYF. Complete variable domain (other parts from reference TRBV2 and TRBJ2-7): EPEVTQTPSHQVTQMGQEVILRCVPISNHLYFYWYRQILGQKVEFLVSFYNNEISEKSEIFDDQFSVERPDGSNFTLKIRSTKLEDSAMYFCASVGEEGPYEQYFGPGTRLTVT.

V and J are TRBV12-3 or TRBV12-4 and TRBJ1-6; TRBD1 matches at 7 bases. This CDR3 contains 14 residues. Trimming at V came to 5 bases and at J to 7 bases, leaving 5 bases not matched to a gene. This CDR3 is CASSRTGENSPLHF. CDR3 nucleotides: TGTGCCAGCAGTCGGACAGGCGAGAATTCACCCCTCCACTTT.

This clonotype was counted between two and nine times. The J gene is TRBJ2-2, the V gene TRBV9; unclear D gene. Germline V gene sequence: CDR1 SGDLS, CDR2 YYNGEE. V gave up 4 bases and J gave up 4 bases, with 14 bases separating them. The CDR3 runs to 15 residues. The DNA for the CDR3 is TGTGCCAGCAGCTCCCCGACGGCGGCCACCGGGGAGCTGTTTTTT. This codes for CASSSPTAATGELFF.

This clonotype was seen more than once but under ten times. The rearrangement uses TRBV5-6 and TRBJ2-1; D possibly matches TRBD1 or TRBD2 (5 bases each). Germline values: CDR1 SGHDT, CDR2 YYEEEE. The CDR3 is 17 amino acids. Trimming removed 6 bases at V and 0 bases at J, with 19 bases between. The CDR3 DNA reads TGTGCCAGCATCTTCGGGACCGCTCCGAGCTCCTACAATGAGCAGTTCTTC. Protein sequence: CASIFGTAPSSYNEQFF. Based on the CDR3 plus reference TRBV5-6 and TRBJ2-1, the full variable domain is DAGVTQSPTHLIKTRGQQVTLRCSPKSGHDTVSWYQQALGQGPQFIFQYYEEEERQRGNFPDRFSGHQFPNYSSELNVNALLLGDSALYLCASIFGTAPSSYNEQFFGPGTRLTVL.

This chain links TRBV7-9 with TRBJ1-1; D remains ambiguous. V was shortened by 3 bases and J by 1 base, with 9 bases between the two germline ends. The CDR3 is 14 residues long. CDR1 and CDR2 (germline): SEHNR, FQNEAQ (reference sequence). CDR3 region: CASSFLAPNTEAFF. The CDR3, as DNA: TGTGCCAGCAGCTTCCTCGCCCCGAACACTGAAGCTTTCTTT. Full variable domain (missing parts from reference TRBV7-9 and TRBJ1-1): DTGVSQNPRHKITKRGQNVTFRCDPISEHNRLYWYRQTLGQGPEFLTYFQNEAQLEKSRLLSDRFSAERPKGSFSTLEIQRTEQGDSAMYLCASSFLAPNTEAFFGQGTRLTVV.

This clonotype was recorded a few times. The chain is built from TRBV20-1 and TRBJ2-5, with 9 bases fitting TRBD2. This CDR3 comprises 17 residues. Germline V gene lookup returns CDR1 DFQATT and CDR2 SNEGSKA (reference sequence). V lost 5 bases to trimming and J lost 0 bases; unmatched junction nucleotides: 13. DNA of the CDR3: TGCAGTGCTCCTCTGGCCGGGGCTAGCGGGGACCAAGAGACCCAGTACTTC. Its protein product is CSAPLAGASGDQETQYF.

This clonotype was seen a handful of times. This sequence joins TRBV6-5 and TRBJ1-2; TRBD1 is a possible D gene (6 bases). Germline CDR1 reads MNHEY; CDR2 reads SVGAGI. CDR3 length equals 12 residues. Trimming removed 8 bases at V and 2 bases at J, with 9 bases between. The CDR3, as DNA: TGTGCCAGCCAGGGGAAAAACTATGGCTACACCTTC. The encoded protein is CASQGKNYGYTF.

The chain uses TRBV28 and TRBJ2-1; 10 nucleotides match TRBD2. In germline, CDR1 is MDHEN, CDR2 SYDVKM. This CDR3 has 15 amino acids. Trimming at V came to 4 bases and at J to 5 bases, leaving 5 bases not matched to a gene. In DNA form, the CDR3 reads TGTGCCAGCAGTTGGACTAGCGGCTACAACAATGAGCAGTTCTTC. Translation: CASSWTSGYNNEQFF.

This clonotype was recorded a few times. The chain employs TRBV7-9 and TRBJ2-5, with 9 bases that match TRBD1. Looked up from germline, CDR1 is SEHNR and CDR2 is FQNEAQ (reference sequence). V dropped 5 bases and J dropped 5; count of bases not matched to a gene: 9. The CDR3 sequence is 15 residues long. The CDR3 DNA is TGTGCCAGCAGCCTGAATTTAGGGACAGGGGAGACCCAGTACTTC. Translating it yields CASSLNLGTGETQYF. Using reference TRBV7-9 and TRBJ2-5 for the parts outside the CDR3, the full variable domain is DTGVSQNPRHKITKRGQNVTFRCDPISEHNRLYWYRQTLGQGPEFLTYFQNEAQLEKSRLLSDRFSAERPKGSFSTLEIQRTEQGDSAMYLCASSLNLGTGETQYFGPGTRLLVL.

The table lists this clonotype with a few counts. The rearrangement uses TRBV27 and TRBJ2-1, with unresolved D. Trimming removed 11 bases at V and 9 bases at J, with 23 bases between. Germline loops: CDR1 MNHEY, CDR2 SMNVEV (reference sequence). CDR3 length: 14 amino acids. CDR3: CASQFSSALGEQFF. For the CDR3, the DNA is TGTGCCTCTCAGTTCTCCTCTGCGCTCGGTGAGCAGTTCTTC.

The chain carries TRBV24-1 and TRBJ2-7; tentatively, D is TRBD1 (5 bases). Trimming stripped 4 bases from V and 0 bases from J, with 6 bases between. This CDR3 is 13 amino acids long. The germline gives CDR1 KGHDR, CDR2 SFDVKD. The CDR3 bases are TGTGCCACCAGTGACAGGGTCTCCTACGAGCAGTACTTC. It specifies CATSDRVSYEQYF.

This clonotype was seen a few times. The chain is built from TRBV11-2 and TRBJ2-3; 15 bases map to TRBD2. The junction had 10 bases not matched to a gene; V was cut back by 6 bases and J by 0 bases. The CDR3 has 19 residues. The germline gives CDR1 SGHAT, CDR2 FQNNGV. The CDR3 protein is CASRPLGGTSGRSTDTQYF. CDR3 nucleotides: TGTGCCAGCAGACCTCTCGGCGGGACTAGCGGGAGGAGCACAGATACGCAGTATTTT.

A word on this clonotype: Here the CDR3 omits its conserved ending phenylalanine or tryptophan, so a read error is the likely source. The chain uses TRBV18 and TRBJ2-5; TRBD1 or TRBD2 may be the D gene (5 bases each). The V end was cut by 3 bases, the J end by 4 bases, with 15 bases between. CDR3 size: 15 residues. Germline V gene data show CDR1 as KGHSH and CDR2 as LQKENI. The CDR3 coding sequence is TGTGCCAGCTCACCCCGGGACGCAGGTTCAGAGACCCAGTACTCC. It is translated as CASSPRDAGSETQYS.

This clonotype was counted at least ten times. The CDR3 sequence: CASSPGQVPVGELFF. CDR3 nucleotide sequence: TGTGCCAGCAGCCCCGGACAGGTTCCTGTCGGGGAGCTGTTTTTT. The chain combines TRBV12-3 or TRBV12-4 with TRBJ2-2; 7 bases agree with TRBD1. The CDR3 spans 15 residues. V dropped 6 bases and J dropped 7; count of bases not matched to a gene: 11.

This clonotype was observed a few times. This chain links TRBV12-3 or TRBV12-4 with TRBJ2-3, with D hard to call. The CDR3 extends over 15 amino acids. V was clipped by 6 bases and J by 0 bases, with 13 bases between them. In nucleotides, the CDR3 is TGTGCCAGCAGGCCTCCGGGCCGAAGCACAGATACGCAGTATTTT. Its protein product is CASRPPGRSTDTQYF.

J is TRBJ1-5 and V is TRBV29-1, with D possibly being TRBD1 (6 bases). Germline lookup yields CDR1 SQVTM and CDR2 ANQGSEA. The CDR3 covers 12 residues. V gave up 7 bases and J gave up 5 bases, with 12 bases separating them. CDR3 coding DNA: TGCAGCGCAGGGGACATATATCAGCCCCAGCATTTT. The encoded protein is CSAGDIYQPQHF.